These 7 T cell receptor beta chains originate from one sample sequenced in a study of blood T cell repertoires in COVID-19. Clones were sequenced by immunoSEQ multiplex PCR, and TCRdb holds only the in-frame ones, with some missing. The table lists approximately 120,000 clones, approximately 85% of them singletons. The sequenced sample was peripheral blood. Every receptor here comes from an elderly woman with COVID-19, enrolled during active disease.

CDR3 nucleotides: TGTGCCAGCAGTGAATGGACAGCGTCGCCCCAGCATTTT. Its translation is CASSEWTASPQHF. V usage is TRBV2 and J usage is TRBJ1-5; TRBD1 might be the D (6 bases). CDR1 is SNHLY, CDR2 FYNNEI, per germline. The CDR3 runs to 13 residues. V was cut by 2 bases and J by 9 bases, with 11 bases left in between.

V is TRBV2 and J is TRBJ1-1; D possibly corresponds to TRBD1 (5 bases). V lost 6 bases and J 4 bases, leaving 12 bases between the germline ends. Per the germline V gene, CDR1 is SNHLY and CDR2 is FYNNEI. This CDR3 spans 13 amino acids. The CDR3 bases are TGTGCCAGCAGGGTGGGGGAGGCCACTGAAGCTTTCTTT. Translating it yields CASRVGEATEAFF.

The J gene is TRBJ2-1, the V gene TRBV20-1; TRBD2 matches 7 bases. The CDR3 consists of 13 residues. Losses at the gene ends were 3 bases for V and 5 bases for J; bases not matched to a gene: 4. The germline V gene encodes CDR1 DFQATT and CDR2 SNEGSKA (reference sequence). In DNA, the CDR3 is TGCAGTGCTAGTGGACTAGGGGACAATGAGCAGTTCTTC. Protein: CSASGLGDNEQFF.

This clone was detected only once. V usage is TRBV11-3 and J usage is TRBJ2-1, with TRBD2 matching over 13 bases. CDR3 length equals 16 residues. Germline V gives CDR1 SGHNT, CDR2 YENEEA. V was clipped by 3 bases and J by 5 bases; unmatched bases: 4. CDR3 in DNA: TGTGCCAGCAGCTTCAGACTAGCGGGAGGCCACAATGAGCAGTTCTTC. The encoded protein is CASSFRLAGGHNEQFF. Filled out from reference TRBV11-3 and TRBJ2-1, the complete variable domain reads EAGVVQSPRYKIIEKKQPVAFWCNPISGHNTLYWYLQNLGQGPELLIRYENEEAVDDSQLPKDRFSAERLKGVDSTLKIQPAELGDSAVYLCASSFRLAGGHNEQFFGPGTRLTVL.

The genes are TRBV4-1 and TRBJ1-4; possible D gene TRBD1, 6 bases. The CDR3 covers 14 residues. Looked up from germline, CDR1 is MGHRA and CDR2 is YSYEKL. Trimming removed 6 bases from V and 7 bases from J, with 15 bases in between. CDR3 loop: CASRPQGKGEKLFF. CDR3 DNA sequence: TGCGCCAGCAGGCCTCAGGGGAAAGGTGAAAAACTGTTTTTT.

The V and J genes are TRBV5-5 and TRBJ2-1; D possibly corresponds to TRBD2 (6 bases). Germline values: CDR1 SGHKS, CDR2 YYEKEE (reference sequence). The CDR3 length is 15 residues. Trimming cost V 4 bases and J 7 bases, with 18 bases left between them. The CDR3 DNA reads TGTGCCAGCAGCAACGCCCCCGGGGGTCAAAATGAGCAGTTCTTC. Protein sequence: CASSNAPGGQNEQFF.

The chain is built from TRBV11-1 and TRBJ2-2; 7 bases align to TRBD1. Unmatched junction bases numbered 9, after V lost 5 bases and J lost 3 bases. CDR1 is SGHAT and CDR2 is FQDESV in the germline V gene (reference sequence). The length of the CDR3 is 16 residues. The CDR3 nucleotides are TGTGCCAGCAGCGACGGGACAGATTCTGACACCGGGGAGCTGTTTTTT. The encoded protein is CASSDGTDSDTGELFF.